The 17 T cell receptor beta chains below come from one sample, sequenced in a study of shared clonotypes between healthy human individuals. Generated by immunoSEQ multiplex PCR, the TCRdb table keeps only in-frame clones and is missing some. The table has more than 1 million clones, around three quarters seen once; the top ten hold under 0.6%. The sample comprised memory CD4+ T cells from PBMCs. Subset meaning: CD45RA-negative fraction. These receptors all come from a man between 18 and 35 years old in good health. Some clones in this sample may be carry-over from other donors' samples.

The rearrangement joins TRBV2 to TRBJ2-7; no clear D. Germline lookup yields CDR1 SNHLY and CDR2 FYNNEI. The CDR3 contains 13 residues. Trimming removed 4 bases from V and 5 bases from J, with 12 bases in between. The CDR3 here is CASSAEYYHEQYF. CDR3 coding DNA: TGTGCCAGCAGTGCGGAGTACTACCACGAGCAGTACTTC.

The chain combines TRBV10-2 with TRBJ2-7; D not certain. Trimming pared 4 bases from V and 0 bases from J, leaving 13 bases between. The CDR3 extends over 15 amino acids. Germline V gene data show CDR1 as WSHSY and CDR2 as SAAADI. The CDR3 coding sequence is TGCGCCAGCAGTGTGGCACAGCTATCCTCCTACGAGCAGTACTTC. This gives the protein CASSVAQLSSYEQYF.

This clone has only one observation. V is TRBV6-1 and J is TRBJ2-7, with D possibly being TRBD2 (6 bases). Per germline, CDR1 MNHNS and CDR2 SASEGT. Trimming stripped 0 bases from V and 4 bases from J, with 19 bases between. The CDR3 has 17 amino acids. This chain's CDR3 is CASSEANGGPERYEQYF. CDR3 in DNA: TGTGCCAGCAGTGAAGCGAACGGGGGTCCCGAAAGGTACGAGCAGTACTTC.

At least ten counts were recorded for this clone. The V gene is TRBV4-2, the J gene TRBJ2-1, with 8 bases fitting TRBD2. The V and J ends lost 0 bases and 2 bases, in that order; junction bases with no gene match: 3. This CDR3 region has 16 residues. The germline V gene encodes CDR1 LGHNA and CDR2 YNFKEQ. This chain's CDR3 is CASSQDTAGAYNEQFF. The CDR3, as DNA: TGTGCCAGCAGCCAAGATACAGCGGGGGCCTACAATGAGCAGTTCTTC.

This chain joins TRBV4-2 and TRBJ2-2; 9 bases fit TRBD2. J gave up 6 bases and V 2 bases, and 7 bases lay outside the gene matches. This CDR3 has 16 residues. In germline, CDR1 is LGHNA, CDR2 YNFKEQ. CDR3 region: CASSQIGLAHPGELFF. As DNA, the CDR3 is TGTGCCAGCAGCCAAATCGGACTAGCGCATCCCGGGGAGCTGTTTTTT.

In its sample, this clone was seen a few times. The gene calls are TRBV4-1 and TRBJ1-1; tentative D call: TRBD1 (6 bases). V shed 2 bases and J shed 1 base, with 11 bases lying between them. The CDR3 loop spans 15 amino acids. Germline-derived CDR1 and CDR2 are MGHRA and YSYEKL. CDR3 nucleotide sequence: TGCGCCAGCAGCCAACTCACAGGGCCGAACACTGAAGCTTTCTTT. Protein product: CASSQLTGPNTEAFF.

The DNA for the CDR3 is TGTGCCAGCAGCCCGGGACAGAATTACGAGCAGTACTTC. Translating it yields CASSPGQNYEQYF. The genes are TRBV7-8 and TRBJ2-7; 7 bases agree with TRBD1. The germline CDR1 and CDR2 sequences are SGHVS and FQNEAQ. The CDR3 loop spans 13 amino acids. V lost 5 bases, J lost 4 bases, and 5 bases stayed unmatched.

This chain links TRBV10-3 with TRBJ2-7; weak D call: TRBD2 (6 bases). Germline values: CDR1 ENHRY, CDR2 SYGVKD. The CDR3 sequence is 16 residues long. V was clipped by 4 bases and J by 6 bases, with 22 bases between them. The DNA of the CDR3 is TGTGCCATCAGTGTTCTGCGGGACTTCAAACCCGCCGAGCAGTACTTC. Translation gives CAISVLRDFKPAEQYF.

The J gene is TRBJ2-7, the V gene TRBV5-1, with TRBD1 matching over 9 bases. The CDR3 is made up of 18 amino acids. The germline CDR1 and CDR2 sequences are SGHRS and YFSETQ. With 0 bases clipped from V and 1 base from J, the junction kept 11 bases outside the gene matches. CDR3 sequence: CASSLGFGDRVGSYEQYF. The CDR3 DNA is TGCGCCAGCAGCTTGGGTTTCGGGGACAGGGTAGGTTCCTACGAGCAGTACTTC.

This clone was picked up one time. The genes are TRBV7-8 and TRBJ1-2; TRBD1 agrees at 7 bases. Germline CDR1 SGHVS, CDR2 FQNEAQ. The CDR3 contains 13 residues. Unmatched junction bases numbered 8, after V lost 5 bases and J lost 8 bases. The CDR3: CASSLQGTSGYTF. DNA of the CDR3: TGTGCCAGCAGCCTACAGGGGACCAGCGGCTACACCTTC.

CDR3 in DNA: TGTGCCAGCAGCCAGCGGGAGGGCTACCACGAGCAGTACTTC. This encodes CASSQREGYHEQYF. The rearrangement joins TRBV7-2 to TRBJ2-7; 10 bases are a match to TRBD2. CDR1 is SGHTA, CDR2 FQGNSA, per germline. V lost 5 bases and J lost 5; bases outside the gene matches: 6. This CDR3 is built from 14 residues.

The V and J genes are TRBV19 and TRBJ2-3; the D is unclear. The CDR3 is 13 amino acids. The V end was cut by 5 bases, the J end by 1 base, with 7 bases between. Germline CDR1 and CDR2: LNHDA and SQIVND (reference sequence). The CDR3 loop reads CASSLAGTDTQYF. CDR3 DNA: TGTGCCAGTAGTCTGGCGGGCACAGATACGCAGTATTTT.

This chain connects TRBV27 to TRBJ1-6; D might be TRBD1 (6 bases). In germline, CDR1 is MNHEY, CDR2 SMNVEV (reference sequence). The CDR3 length is 15 residues. The ends were cut back, 4 bases at V and 14 bases at J, with 21 bases in the middle. Here the CDR3 reads CASSSPSRQALSLHF. CDR3 nucleotides: TGTGCCAGCAGTTCACCATCCCGACAGGCTTTATCCCTCCACTTT.

The J gene is TRBJ2-5, the V gene TRBV4-3; D could derive from TRBD1 or TRBD2 (5 bases each). From germline, CDR1 is LGHNA and CDR2 YSLEER. V lost 3 bases and J 4 bases, leaving 15 bases between the germline ends. The CDR3 consists of 15 residues. In DNA form, the CDR3 reads TGCGCCAGCAGCCAGAACCCCGGGGCGTTAGAGACCCAGTACTTC. Translated, it gives CASSQNPGALETQYF.

This clone was recorded only once. This rearrangement joins TRBV15 to TRBJ1-3; no clear D. CDR1 LNHNV and CDR2 YYDKDF come from the germline V gene (reference sequence). The CDR3 sequence is 15 residues long. Between the trimmed V and J ends, which lost 2 bases and 0 bases, there was a span of 8 bases. CDR3 residues: CATSRLISSGNTIYF. The DNA for the CDR3 is TGTGCCACCAGCAGATTAATAAGCTCTGGAAACACCATATATTTT.

In regard to this clone: Different DNA sequences within this sample yield the same CDR3. The chain links TRBV14 to TRBJ1-1, with D perhaps matching TRBD1 (5 bases). CDR3 length: 13 residues. The ends were cut back, 2 bases at V and 2 bases at J, with 6 bases in the middle. CDR1 is SGHDN, CDR2 FVKESK, per germline. This CDR3 is CASSQQGNTEAFF. For the CDR3, the DNA is TGTGCCAGCAGCCAACAGGGAAACACTGAAGCTTTCTTT.

This clone was observed a few times. This sequence joins TRBV2 and TRBJ1-5; no clear D gene. Germline-derived CDR1 and CDR2 are SNHLY and FYNNEI. Deletions cut 2 bases from V and 1 base from J, with 6 bases between. The CDR3 extends over 14 amino acids. The CDR3 sequence is CASSELSSNQPQHF. The DNA for the CDR3 is TGTGCCAGCAGTGAACTTTCAAGCAATCAGCCCCAGCATTTT.